This T cell receptor (beta chain) originates from a study of Ad26.COV2.S vaccination and SARS-CoV-2 variants. Germline trimming cut 5 bases from V and 4 bases from J; bases unmatched to any gene: 11. CDR3 length equals 16 residues. From germline, CDR1 is MDHEN and CDR2 SYDVKM. Sequencing used immunoSEQ multiplex PCR; TCRdb keeps in-frame clones, though not all of them. The table shows approximately 140,000 clones, with 86% occurring only once. The gene calls are TRBV28 and TRBJ1-2; 9 positions agree with TRBD1. This TCR derives from a human donor who had recovered from COVID-19. Here the sequenced sample was peripheral blood, taken after recovery from COVID-19. The CDR3 loop reads CASSTSWDRETYGYTF. Written as DNA, the CDR3 is TGTGCCAGCAGTACAAGCTGGGACAGGGAGACCTATGGCTACACCTTC.